The clone carrying this TCR beta chain was counted only a few times. Clones were read by immunoSEQ multiplex PCR, and TCRdb kept only the in-frame ones, dropping some. Among around 72,000 clones, roughly 80% were seen once, and the ten largest hold about 15%. This entry belongs to a study of control samples from healthy donors and cancer patients. The receptor comes from a middle-aged man in good health. Sequencing was performed on blood.

This CDR3 reads CASSLFSGEGYEQFF. The CDR3 DNA reads TGTGCCAGCAGCCTTTTTAGCGGGGAGGGGTATGAGCAGTTCTTC. The chain has TRBV3-1 (or the pseudogene TRBV3-2) and TRBJ2-1; 8 nucleotides line up with TRBD2. Germline CDR1 is LGHDT and CDR2 is YNNKEL (reference sequence). With 4 bases clipped from V and 8 bases from J, the junction kept 10 bases outside the gene matches. CDR3 length: 15 residues.